The clone carrying this T cell receptor (beta chain) has just a few counts. The antigen remains unidentified. This specimen belongs to a study of T-cell reconstitution after alpha-beta-depleted transplantation in children. Trimming took 3 bases from V and 2 from J, leaving 5 bases between them. The CDR3 contains 11 residues. The V gene's germline CDR1 is SQVTM and CDR2 ANQGSEA. Study observations and caveats: At one year after transplant, newly produced T cells mostly accounted for T-cell counts and diversity. Elevated TCRbeta diversity at day 60 was traced, in some patients, to surviving recipient T cells and thymic progenitors.

Preparation of the TCRbeta library used unique molecular identifiers. Each CDR3 protein is one row after TCRdb ran MiXCR on the PCR reads. The profile covers some 460,000 distinct CDR3 sequences, with about 17% appearing a single time and approximately 29% taken by the ten largest. The genes are TRBV29-1 and TRBJ2-7, with D hard to call. Sequenced material: PBMCs, mostly from graft donor cells, taken 360 days after TCRalphabeta/CD19-depleted stem cell transplant. The sequence was collected from a boy in the first two years of life who had a stem cell transplant for Wiskott-Aldrich syndrome, so the T cells may come from the graft donor. The DNA of the CDR3 is TGCAGCGTTGAGGGGACCTACGAGCAGTACTTC. This translates into CSVEGTYEQYF.